This T cell receptor (beta chain) stems from a study of shared clonotypes between healthy human individuals. The V gene's germline CDR1 is SEHNR and CDR2 FQNEAQ (reference sequence). V lost 7 bases to trimming and J lost 4 bases; unmatched junction nucleotides: 16. This CDR3 has 17 residues. CD4+ cells yielded CD45RA+ naive and CD45RA-negative memory subsets. Method: immunoSEQ multiplex PCR; TCRdb's copy keeps in-frame clones and lacks some. Altogether about a million clones are present, around three quarters being singletons, with the ten largest covering roughly 0.83%. The receptor was isolated from a man younger than 35 in good health. Some clones in this sample may be carry-over from other donors' samples. Sequencing was performed on memory CD4+ T cells from PBMCs. Subset noted: CD45RA-negative fraction. The J gene is TRBJ2-1, the V gene TRBV7-9, with 7 bases fitting TRBD1. DNA of the CDR3: TGTGCCAGCACCCCATTCCTCTCCGGGACAGCTTACAATGAGCAGTTCTTC. Protein product: CASTPFLSGTAYNEQFF.